Following are 21 T cell receptor beta chains from one sample sequenced in a study of shared clonotypes between healthy human individuals. Libraries were prepared by immunoSEQ multiplex PCR; TCRdb keeps only in-frame clonotypes and omits some of them. The table lists 450,000 to 500,000 clones, approximately 81% of them singletons, with roughly 13% in the top ten. Sequencing used PBMCs. The origin of the receptors is a woman aged 40 to 50 in good health. Some clones in this sample may be carry-over from other donors' samples.

CDR3 loop: CESRRNNEQFF. CDR3 DNA: TGTGAGTCGAGGCGGAACAATGAGCAGTTCTTC. The chain links TRBV28 to TRBJ2-1; D is uncertain. From germline, CDR1 is MDHEN and CDR2 SYDVKM. This CDR3 has 11 amino acids.

The rearrangement links TRBV7-9 to TRBJ2-1; D is perhaps TRBD2 (5 bases). The V gene lost 4 bases and the J gene lost 5 bases, with 18 bases spanning the gap. The length of the CDR3 is 16 residues. Per the germline V gene, CDR1 is SEHNR and CDR2 is FQNEAQ (reference sequence). The CDR3 nucleotides are TGTGCCAGCAGCTCCCCCCGGACTGCCGGTGACAATGAGCAGTTCTTC. It translates to CASSSPRTAGDNEQFF.

This clone was recorded once. The V call is TRBV19, the J call TRBJ2-2; D remains ambiguous. The CDR3 consists of 13 residues. CDR1 LNHDA and CDR2 SQIVND come from the germline V gene (reference sequence). V dropped 1 base and J dropped 6 bases, with 6 bases sitting between them. The CDR3: CASSIGSAGELFF. The DNA for the CDR3 is TGTGCCAGTAGTATAGGGTCCGCCGGGGAGCTGTTTTTT.

On this clone: A far larger clone is one base from this, pointing to a likely read error. The chain recombines TRBV29-1 with TRBJ2-7; weak D call: TRBD2 (6 bases). In germline, CDR1 is SQVTM, CDR2 ANQGSEA. V gave up 6 bases and J gave up 3 bases, with 12 bases separating them. The CDR3 has 12 amino acids. DNA for the CDR3: TGCAGCGTCTACGTGGGGGGCTACGAGCAGTACTTC. Its translation: CSVYVGGYEQYF.

Concerning this clone itself: With only one base between it and a far larger clone, this is likely a read error. The same CDR3 also results from other DNA sequences found in this sample. The DNA of the CDR3 is TGTGCCAGCAGTGCGGCAGGGGGTTCCTATGGCTACACATTC. It specifies CASSAAGGSYGYTF. The J gene is TRBJ1-2, the V gene TRBV6-4; 7 bases fit TRBD1. The germline gives CDR1 MRHNA, CDR2 SNTAGT. The CDR3 covers 14 residues.

V gene TRBV27 combines with J gene TRBJ1-5; no clear D gene. V gave up 7 bases and J gave up 0 bases, with 31 bases separating them. Germline lookup yields CDR1 MNHEY and CDR2 SMNVEV (reference sequence). CDR3 size: 21 residues. CDR3 sequence reads: CASTLGLWEKSVPYSNQPQHF. Written as DNA, the CDR3 is TGTGCCAGCACCCTGGGGTTGTGGGAGAAGAGCGTCCCATATAGCAATCAGCCCCAGCATTTT.

This rearrangement joins TRBV29-1 to TRBJ2-1, with 9 bases that match TRBD1. With V trimmed by 6 bases and J by 3 bases, 3 bases remained unmatched. The CDR3 sequence is 13 residues long. The germline CDR1 and CDR2 sequences are SQVTM and ANQGSEA. DNA of the CDR3: TGCAGCGTCCCGGGACAGGGCTACAATGAGCAGTTCTTC. The encoded protein is CSVPGQGYNEQFF.

Points on this clone: A read error is the likely source, as a far larger clone sits one nucleotide away. This rearrangement joins TRBV4-2 to TRBJ2-1; 8 bases align to TRBD1. Trimming removed 5 bases from V and 6 bases from J; junction bases left unmatched: 9. The CDR3 contains 15 residues. CDR1 and CDR2 from the germline V gene are LGHNA and YNFKEQ. The DNA of the CDR3 is TGTGCCAGCAGCAACCGGGACAGGTTGGGCAATGAGCAGTTCTTC. Its translation is CASSNRDRLGNEQFF.

The chain employs TRBV30 and TRBJ2-6; D may correspond to TRBD1 or TRBD2 (5 bases each). Trimming stripped 5 bases from V and 1 base from J, with 24 bases between. The germline gives CDR1 GTSNPN, CDR2 SVGIG (reference sequence). The CDR3 runs 19 residues. CDR3 sequence reads: CAWGLALGVGRSGANVLTF. Here the CDR3 DNA reads TGTGCCTGGGGCCTGGCACTGGGGGTGGGGCGGTCTGGGGCCAACGTCCTGACTTTC.

The chain uses TRBV7-6 and TRBJ2-7; 7 bases match TRBD1. Trimming cost V 3 bases and J 4 bases; bases outside gene matches: 9. The CDR3 is 15 residues long. Per the germline V gene, CDR1 is SGHVS and CDR2 is FNYEAQ. The CDR3 region is CASSFGQVGSYEQYF. The DNA for the CDR3 is TGTGCCAGCAGCTTCGGACAGGTGGGGAGTTACGAGCAGTACTTC.

The chain employs TRBV15 and TRBJ2-2, with TRBD1 identical over 9 bases. The CDR3 is 16 residues long. V dropped 0 bases and J dropped 5; count of bases not matched to a gene: 4. CDR1 and CDR2 (germline): LNHNV, YYDKDF (reference sequence). For the CDR3, the DNA is TGTGCCACCAGCAGAGATCGGACAGGGGTTACCGGGGAGCTGTTTTTT. Encoded protein: CATSRDRTGVTGELFF.

This clone was counted once. A much larger clone is a single base away; this may be a read error. Distinct nucleotide sequences in the sample also encode this CDR3. The J gene is TRBJ2-3, the V gene TRBV11-3; weak D call: TRBD2 (6 bases). Per the germline V gene, CDR1 is SGHNT and CDR2 is YENEEA. The CDR3 covers 15 residues. The CDR3 protein is CASSLGGASTDTQYF. In nucleotides, the CDR3 is TGTGCAAGCAGCTTGGGCGGGGCTAGCACAGATACGCAGTATTTT.

This rearrangement joins TRBV4-1 to TRBJ2-7, with TRBD1 matching over 8 bases. Germline trimming cut 1 base from V and 0 bases from J; bases unmatched to any gene: 14. This CDR3 region has 19 residues. Per germline, CDR1 MGHRA and CDR2 YSYEKL. The CDR3 here is CASSQVRDRFLKSSYEQYF. CDR3 DNA: TGCGCCAGCAGCCAAGTGCGGGACAGGTTCCTCAAGAGCTCCTACGAGCAGTACTTC.

The chain couples TRBV30 to TRBJ2-3; 8 bases align to TRBD2. V dropped 1 base and J dropped 6; count of bases not matched to a gene: 9. From germline, CDR1 is GTSNPN and CDR2 SVGIG (reference sequence). The CDR3 contains 15 residues. The CDR3 protein is CAWSAGLVGLDTQYF. The CDR3 nucleotides are TGTGCCTGGAGTGCGGGACTAGTCGGTTTGGATACGCAGTATTTT. The full variable domain, its missing parts supplied by reference TRBV30 and TRBJ2-3, is SQTIHQWPATLVQPVGSPLSLECTVEGTSNPNLYWYRQAAGRGLQLLFYSVGIGQISSEVPQNLSASRPQDRQFILSSKKLLLSDSGFYLCAWSAGLVGLDTQYFGPGTRLTVL.

This chain links TRBV29-1 with TRBJ2-3; D call uncertain. The V end lost 8 bases, the J end lost 5 bases, and 8 bases lay between the germline ends. CDR1 and CDR2 from the germline V gene are SQVTM and ANQGSEA. This CDR3 comprises 10 residues. The CDR3 region is CSYTKDTQYF. The CDR3 nucleotides are TGCAGCTATACAAAAGATACGCAGTATTTT.

With regard to this clone: A read error may be the cause here, since a much bigger clone is one base away. This chain links TRBV19 with TRBJ1-4; D is undetermined. CDR1 is LNHDA and CDR2 is SQIVND in the germline V gene (reference sequence). This CDR3 region has 15 residues. V shed 6 bases and J shed 5 bases, with 16 bases lying between them. The CDR3 coding sequence is TGTGCCAGTAGCCATTGGGAGCAGGCAAATGAAAAACTGTTTTTT. Amino acid sequence: CASSHWEQANEKLFF.

Regarding this clone: This CDR3 is also generated by other DNA sequences in the sample. Here the CDR3 reads CASSPTGGTEAFF. In DNA, the CDR3 is TGTGCCAGCTCACCTACAGGGGGCACTGAAGCTTTCTTT. This chain uses TRBV18 with TRBJ1-1, with TRBD1 matching over 8 bases. The trim removed 3 bases at V and 4 bases at J, leaving 1 base unmatched. Germline CDR1 reads KGHSH; CDR2 reads LQKENI. The CDR3 length is 13 residues. Full variable domain (rest looked up from reference TRBV18 and TRBJ1-1): NAGVMQNPRHLVRRRGQEARLRCSPMKGHSHVYWYRQLPEEGLKFMVYLQKENIIDESGMPKERFSAEFPKEGPSILRIQQVVRGDSAAYFCASSPTGGTEAFFGQGTRLTVV.

In its sample, this clone was seen a few times. This sequence joins TRBV25-1 and TRBJ2-1, with D possibly TRBD1 on 6 matching bases. Germline V gene lookup returns CDR1 MGHDK and CDR2 SYGVNS. V was clipped by 5 bases and J by 10 bases, with 12 bases between them. CDR3 length: 12 residues. The CDR3 is CASSYYGQEQFF. The CDR3 DNA sequence: TGTGCCAGCAGTTACTACGGACAGGAGCAGTTCTTC.

V gene TRBV2 combines with J gene TRBJ1-2, with D possibly matching TRBD1 (5 bases). Looked up from germline, CDR1 is SNHLY and CDR2 is FYNNEI. The ends were cut back, 1 base at V and 3 bases at J, with 9 bases in the middle. The CDR3 contains 14 residues. CDR3 region: CASSEGGRYYGYTF. In nucleotides, the CDR3 is TGTGCCAGCAGTGAAGGGGGCAGATACTATGGCTACACCTTC.

This chain connects TRBV2 to TRBJ1-2; 7 nucleotides match TRBD1. The CDR3 sequence is 13 residues long. Germline trimming cut 7 bases from V and 5 bases from J; bases unmatched to any gene: 7. Germline V gene lookup returns CDR1 SNHLY and CDR2 FYNNEI. This chain's CDR3 is CASNPTGEYGYTF. CDR3 nucleotides: TGTGCCAGCAACCCAACAGGGGAATATGGCTACACCTTC.

This clone was counted at least ten times. This rearrangement joins TRBV28 to TRBJ2-1; 8 bases fit TRBD2. The germline V gene encodes CDR1 MDHEN and CDR2 SYDVKM. The CDR3 contains 16 residues. V gave up 5 bases and J gave up 6 bases; unmatched junction bases: 12. CDR3 sequence reads: CASSTRLASIGNEQFF. CDR3 coding DNA: TGTGCCAGCAGTACACGACTAGCGAGTATCGGCAATGAGCAGTTCTTC.